Below, 27 T cell receptor beta chains from the same sample are listed, as sequenced in a study of shared clonotypes between healthy human individuals. The repertoire was sequenced with immunoSEQ multiplex PCR; TCRdb's copy has only in-frame clones and lacks some. The sample consists of around 2,000,000 clones, roughly 95% of them appearing once. Naivety among CD8 cells was defined by CD45RO negativity and positive CCR7 selection, thereby excluding terminally differentiated effector memory CD45RA+ cells. Sequences were obtained from naive CD8+ T cells sorted from blood. The origin of the receptors is a man younger than 30 in good health.

The V gene is TRBV10-3, the J gene TRBJ2-7, with D possibly being TRBD1 or TRBD2 (5 bases each). The germline V and J ends were trimmed by 1 base and 5 bases, with 12 bases remaining between them. The CDR3 spans 14 residues. Germline values: CDR1 ENHRY, CDR2 SYGVKD. The CDR3 loop is CAISEWGSSDEQYF. The CDR3 DNA reads as TGTGCCATCAGTGAGTGGGGGTCAAGTGACGAGCAGTACTTC.

The rearrangement joins TRBV10-3 to TRBJ2-1; 13 positions match TRBD2. This CDR3 has 12 residues. CDR1 and CDR2 (germline): ENHRY, SYGVKD. Unmatched junction bases numbered 2, after V lost 8 bases and J lost 10 bases. The CDR3 sequence is CAIGLAGDEQFF. Written as DNA, the CDR3 is TGTGCCATCGGACTAGCGGGGGACGAGCAGTTCTTC.

The chain's CDR3 is CATSRDSEGNEQFF. In DNA, the CDR3 is TGTGCCACCAGCAGAGATTCTGAGGGCAATGAGCAGTTCTTC. The chain links TRBV15 to TRBJ2-1; D is possibly TRBD2 (5 bases). This CDR3 has 14 amino acids. Germline CDR1 and CDR2: LNHNV and YYDKDF (reference sequence). V shed 0 bases and J shed 6 bases, with 9 bases lying between them.

The chain joins TRBV18 to TRBJ2-5; D might be TRBD2 (5 bases). Germline CDR1 KGHSH, CDR2 LQKENI. The CDR3 is 13 residues long. V lost 2 bases and J 7 bases, leaving 11 bases between the germline ends. The CDR3 loop is CASSPRHRGTQYF. DNA for the CDR3: TGTGCCAGCTCACCAAGACATCGGGGGACCCAGTACTTC.

The chain links TRBV30 to TRBJ2-7; 7 bases align to TRBD2. The length of the CDR3 is 14 residues. CDR1 and CDR2 (germline): GTSNPN, SVGIG (reference sequence). J was trimmed by 6 bases and V by 5 bases; bases with no gene match: 13. CDR3 nucleotide sequence: TGTGCCTGGGAACCCGCCGCCGGGGAGGGCGAGCAGTACTTC. Its translation: CAWEPAAGEGEQYF.

Regarding this clone: This specimen includes other DNA sequences encoding the same CDR3. This sequence joins TRBV4-1 and TRBJ2-7, with TRBD1 as a possible D gene (5 bases). From germline, CDR1 is MGHRA and CDR2 YSYEKL. V was trimmed by 0 bases and J by 3 bases, leaving 12 bases between them. CDR3 length: 15 amino acids. This chain's CDR3 is CASSQEGQGIYEQYF. The CDR3 DNA follows: TGCGCCAGCAGCCAAGAGGGGCAGGGAATCTACGAGCAGTACTTC.

This rearrangement joins TRBV19 to TRBJ2-7, with D perhaps matching TRBD2 (5 bases). The CDR3 consists of 14 residues. With 11 bases removed from V and 4 bases from J, the gap between germline ends came to 21 bases. Germline assignment: CDR1 LNHDA and CDR2 SQIVND (reference sequence). The CDR3 DNA sequence: TGTGCCCTGAGCCCCCACGTAACTAGTTACGAGCAGTACTTC. The encoded protein is CALSPHVTSYEQYF.

This chain connects TRBV7-9 to TRBJ2-5; D is unclear. The CDR3 consists of 15 residues. CDR1 and CDR2 from the germline V gene are SEHNR and FQNEAQ (reference sequence). V shed 0 bases and J shed 2 bases, with 10 bases lying between them. The CDR3 bases are TGTGCCAGCAGCTTAGCGCCCCGCGGACAAGAGACCCAGTACTTC. Translating gives CASSLAPRGQETQYF.

V is TRBV6-5 and J is TRBJ1-2; the match to TRBD1 covers 8 bases. V was pared by 2 bases and J by 1 base, with 3 bases of the junction left unmatched. CDR1 and CDR2 from the germline V gene are MNHEY and SVGAGI. CDR3 length: 15 amino acids. In DNA, the CDR3 is TGTGCCAGCAGTTACGGGACAGGCCTTAACTATGGCTACACCTTC. Translated: CASSYGTGLNYGYTF.

This chain uses TRBV11-2 with TRBJ2-3; D is perhaps TRBD1 or TRBD2 (5 bases each). Trimming pared 5 bases from V and 0 bases from J, leaving 9 bases between. Germline CDR1 and CDR2: SGHAT and FQNNGV. The CDR3 has 14 residues. CDR3 coding DNA: TGTGCCAGCAGCGCGTGGGACAGCACAGATACGCAGTATTTT. Amino acid sequence: CASSAWDSTDTQYF. The variable domain in full, with the rest retrieved from reference TRBV11-2 and TRBJ2-3, is EAGVAQSPRYKIIEKRQSVAFWCNPISGHATLYWYQQILGQGPKLLIQFQNNGVVDDSQLPKDRFSAERLKGVDSTLKIQPAKLEDSAVYLCASSAWDSTDTQYFGPGTRLTVL.

The V gene is TRBV30, the J gene TRBJ1-1, with D perhaps TRBD1 (6 bases). The CDR3 runs to 12 residues. The V gene lost 1 base and the J gene lost 6 bases, with 9 bases spanning the gap. Germline V lookup: CDR1 GTSNPN, CDR2 SVGIG (reference sequence). The CDR3 here is CAWSDAGAEAFF. The CDR3 DNA is TGTGCCTGGAGTGACGCAGGGGCTGAAGCTTTCTTT.

Of note for this clone: This CDR3 is also generated by other DNA sequences in the sample. The chain couples TRBV19 to TRBJ2-7, with D unresolved. This CDR3 contains 14 residues. Germline-derived CDR1 and CDR2 are LNHDA and SQIVND (reference sequence). Trimming shortened V by 3 bases and J by 2 bases, and 11 bases separated the two germline ends. The CDR3 reads CASSISDRAYEQYF. DNA of the CDR3: TGTGCCAGTAGTATCAGTGATAGAGCCTACGAGCAGTACTTC.

J is TRBJ1-3 and V is TRBV28; tentatively, D is TRBD1 (6 bases). The V gene's germline CDR1 is MDHEN and CDR2 SYDVKM. With 5 bases removed from V and 0 bases from J, the gap between germline ends came to 17 bases. The CDR3 has 17 residues. CDR3 loop: CASSEPTGRNSGNTIYF. The CDR3 DNA sequence: TGTGCCAGCAGTGAACCCACAGGGAGAAACTCTGGAAACACCATATATTTT.

The rearrangement joins TRBV30 to TRBJ1-2, with D perhaps matching TRBD1 (6 bases). The length of the CDR3 is 13 residues. Trimming left V 3 bases short and J 8 bases short, with 16 bases between. The V gene's germline CDR1 is GTSNPN and CDR2 SVGIG (reference sequence). The CDR3, as DNA: TGTGCCTGGAGGATAACAGGGAATTGGGGCTACACCTTC. Protein product: CAWRITGNWGYTF.

As for this clone: This specimen includes other DNA sequences encoding the same CDR3. The chain has TRBV6-6 and TRBJ2-1; D not certain. Germline V gene lookup returns CDR1 MNHNY and CDR2 SVGAGI (reference sequence). Between the trimmed V and J ends, which lost 3 bases and 9 bases, there was a span of 6 bases. There are 11 residues in the CDR3. CDR3 DNA sequence: TGTGCCAGCAGTTATACCGGTGAGCAGTTCTTC. It specifies CASSYTGEQFF.

V and J are TRBV2 and TRBJ2-5; 14 bases line up with TRBD2. CDR1 and CDR2 from the germline V gene are SNHLY and FYNNEI. The CDR3 length is 16 residues. Trimming took 5 bases from V and 4 from J; bases not matched to a gene: 6. This chain's CDR3 is CASSFGLAGGGETQYF. CDR3 sequence (DNA): TGTGCCAGCAGTTTCGGACTAGCGGGAGGTGGAGAGACCCAGTACTTC.

As regards this clone: The sample holds other DNA sequences that translate to the same CDR3. The chain links TRBV9 to TRBJ2-2; D is undetermined. V was cut by 3 bases and J by 0 bases, with 3 bases left in between. Germline V gives CDR1 SGDLS, CDR2 YYNGEE. The CDR3 is 13 residues long. The CDR3 coding sequence is TGTGCCAGCAGCGGGACGAACACCGGGGAGCTGTTTTTT. This encodes CASSGTNTGELFF. Supplemented by reference TRBV9 and TRBJ2-2, the full variable domain reads DSGVTQTPKHLITATGQRVTLRCSPRSGDLSVYWYQQSLDQGLQFLIQYYNGEERAKGNILERFSAQQFPDLHSELNLSSLELGDSALYFCASSGTNTGELFFGEGSRLTVL.

J is TRBJ2-3 and V is TRBV5-6, with 11 positions matching TRBD1. Unmatched junction bases numbered 7, after V lost 4 bases and J lost 3 bases. CDR1 SGHDT and CDR2 YYEEEE come from the germline V gene. The CDR3 length is 16 residues. CDR3 protein: CASSEMDRGLTDTQYF. Written as DNA, the CDR3 is TGTGCCAGCAGCGAAATGGACAGGGGGCTTACAGATACGCAGTATTTT.

The chain recombines TRBV7-8 with TRBJ2-3; maybe TRBD2 (5 bases). V was shortened by 1 base and J by 0 bases, with 11 bases between the two germline ends. Germline V gene lookup returns CDR1 SGHVS and CDR2 FQNEAQ. The CDR3 runs to 16 residues. CDR3 sequence reads: CASSLVEGASTDTQYF. DNA for the CDR3: TGTGCCAGCAGCTTAGTCGAGGGAGCTAGCACAGATACGCAGTATTTT.

This chain joins TRBV20-1 and TRBJ2-3, with D unclear. This CDR3 contains 11 residues. Germline CDR1 reads DFQATT; CDR2 reads SNEGSKA (reference sequence). Trimming removed 5 bases from V and 7 bases from J, with 10 bases in between. The CDR3: CSAADVNTQYF. As DNA, the CDR3 is TGCAGTGCTGCGGACGTAAATACGCAGTATTTT.

The table lists this clone with a few counts. The germline gene is not matched at one end of the junction; a read error may be the cause. The genes are TRBV19 and TRBJ1-6, with no clear D. The CDR3 totals 14 residues. The germline V gene encodes CDR1 LNHDA and CDR2 SQIVND (reference sequence). The CDR3 reads CASQPSSYNLPLHF. In DNA, the CDR3 is TGTGCCAGTCAACCAAGCTCCTATAATTTACCCCTCCACTTT.

CDR3 residues: CASSLGQDHNSPLHF. In DNA, the CDR3 is TGTGCCAGCAGCTTAGGGCAGGATCATAATTCACCCCTCCACTTT. The rearrangement uses TRBV7-6 and TRBJ1-6; D remains ambiguous. Germline CDR1 SGHVS, CDR2 FNYEAQ. This CDR3 has 15 amino acids. V lost 1 base and J lost 5, with 9 bases in between.

Concerning this clone itself: Other DNA variants within this sample encode the same CDR3. The chain uses TRBV5-1 and TRBJ2-2; 9 nucleotides agree with TRBD2. Unmatched junction bases numbered 0, after V lost 1 base and J lost 5 bases. The CDR3 has 14 amino acids. Per the germline V gene, CDR1 is SGHRS and CDR2 is YFSETQ. CDR3 bases: TGCGCCAGCAGCTTGCTAGCGGGGACCGGGGAGCTGTTTTTT. Translation: CASSLLAGTGELFF.

This clone was recorded only once. The chain combines TRBV6-1 with TRBJ2-7; 8 nucleotides align to TRBD2. Germline loops: CDR1 MNHNS, CDR2 SASEGT. Trimming removed 2 bases from V and 3 bases from J; junction bases left unmatched: 6. The CDR3 covers 15 residues. The CDR3 spells CASSESSGGYYEQYF. CDR3 DNA: TGTGCCAGCAGTGAATCGAGCGGGGGCTACTACGAGCAGTACTTC.

Concerning this clone: Other DNA sequences of this sample code for an identical CDR3. The chain recombines TRBV6-1 with TRBJ2-3; possible D gene TRBD2, 6 bases. V was cut by 1 base and J by 0 bases, with 8 bases left in between. The CDR3 sequence is 15 residues long. The germline V gene encodes CDR1 MNHNS and CDR2 SASEGT. CDR3 sequence reads: CASSEGLASTDTQYF. The CDR3 DNA is TGTGCCAGCAGTGAAGGGCTAGCGAGCACAGATACGCAGTATTTT.

The table lists this clone with a count of one. The CDR3 protein is CASSPSAEGPDLYGYTF. As DNA, the CDR3 is TGTGCCAGCAGTCCTTCGGCGGAGGGGCCGGACCTCTATGGCTACACCTTC. The rearrangement uses TRBV27 and TRBJ1-2; tentative D call: TRBD1 (5 bases). Trimming cost V 5 bases and J 4 bases, with 23 bases left between them. In germline, CDR1 is MNHEY, CDR2 SMNVEV (reference sequence). This CDR3 region has 17 residues.

This clone was observed a single time. This specimen includes other DNA sequences encoding the same CDR3. This rearrangement joins TRBV27 to TRBJ2-7; either TRBD1 or TRBD2 may fit D (5 bases each). V was clipped by 5 bases and J by 5 bases, with 16 bases between them. The germline CDR1 and CDR2 sequences are MNHEY and SMNVEV (reference sequence). The CDR3 consists of 14 residues. This chain's CDR3 is CASSPGTLGDEQYF. The CDR3 DNA reads TGTGCCAGCAGTCCCGGGACCCTTGGGGACGAGCAGTACTTC.